The 10 T cell receptor beta chains below were found in one sample sequenced in a study of early T cells in non-severe SARS-CoV-2 infection. TCRdb re-derived calls from the 5' RACE reads in MiXCR, one entry per CDR3 protein. The repertoire has around 44,000 distinct CDR3 sequences, 7.7% of them found once; the top ten carry roughly 6%. The sample taken for sequencing was whole blood. These receptors were taken from an adult who was a healthcare worker with PCR-confirmed SARS-CoV-2 infection or an uninfected control (not recorded which).

This clonotype showed up just a few times. The chain recombines TRBV7-2 with TRBJ2-4; D gene uncertain. Trimming shortened V by 5 bases and J by 0 bases, and 29 bases separated the two germline ends. This CDR3 has 21 residues. Germline CDR1 is SGHTA and CDR2 is FQGNSA. The CDR3 DNA follows: TGTGCCAGCAGCCGCTATGCTCTCGCACCCTCCGATCGAATAGCCAAAAACATTCAGTACTTC. This translates into CASSRYALAPSDRIAKNIQYF.

This clonotype turned up a few times. The V gene is TRBV9, the J gene TRBJ1-1; 7 bases match TRBD1. CDR3 length: 14 residues. Germline V CDR1 and CDR2: SGDLS, YYNGEE. The ends lost 3 bases at V and 5 bases at J; junction bases unmatched: 7. CDR3 in amino acids: CASSEQGIRTEAFF. Written as DNA, the CDR3 is TGTGCCAGCAGCGAACAGGGGATCCGAACTGAAGCTTTCTTT.

This clonotype was seen repeatedly, ten times or more. The chain carries TRBV5-1 and TRBJ2-1; 9 nucleotides match TRBD2. The CDR3 has 16 amino acids. With 2 bases clipped from V and 1 base from J, the junction kept 4 bases outside the gene matches. The germline CDR1 and CDR2 sequences are SGHRS and YFSETQ. DNA for the CDR3: TGCGCCAGCAGCTTCTGGCTAGCGGGGTCCTACAATGAGCAGTTCTTC. The encoded protein is CASSFWLAGSYNEQFF.

The table lists this clonotype with many counts. The chain has TRBV6-2 or TRBV6-3 and TRBJ1-6, with D perhaps TRBD1 (6 bases). With 8 bases removed from V and 7 bases from J, the gap between germline ends came to 15 bases. This CDR3 has 14 residues. CDR1 MNHEY and CDR2 SVGEGT come from the germline V gene. CDR3: CASDTGTRNSPLHF. CDR3 DNA: TGTGCCAGCGATACAGGGACTCGGAATTCACCCCTCCACTTT.

This clonotype came up a few times. The rearrangement links TRBV7-9 to TRBJ1-1, with D possibly being TRBD1 (5 bases). The CDR3 is 15 residues long. Trimming removed 5 bases from V and 4 bases from J, with 17 bases in between. Germline lookup yields CDR1 SEHNR and CDR2 FQNEAQ (reference sequence). This chain's CDR3 is CASSPTGTGGTEAFF. Written as DNA, the CDR3 is TGTGCCAGCAGCCCGACGGGGACTGGGGGCACTGAAGCTTTCTTT.

The chain couples TRBV5-6 to TRBJ2-3; D gene unclear. This CDR3 comprises 15 residues. Trimming cost V 2 bases and J 4 bases, with 14 bases left between them. Germline V gives CDR1 SGHDT, CDR2 YYEEEE. For the CDR3, the DNA is TGTGCCAGCAGCTTCCTCTCCGGGTGGCCAGATACGCAGTATTTT. Protein sequence: CASSFLSGWPDTQYF.

This clonotype was counted at least ten times. The chain joins TRBV29-1 to TRBJ2-7; 10 positions agree with TRBD2. Germline V lookup: CDR1 SQVTM, CDR2 ANQGSEA. After removal of 4 bases from V and 4 bases from J, the junction contained 4 bases not matched to a gene. The CDR3 length is 13 residues. CDR3 sequence reads: CSVGKGLAYEQYF. As DNA, the CDR3 is TGCAGCGTTGGGAAGGGACTAGCGTACGAGCAGTACTTC.

There are many counts of this clonotype. V is TRBV18 and J is TRBJ2-5, with unresolved D. The CDR3 is 13 residues long. Germline CDR1 reads KGHSH; CDR2 reads LQKENI. Between the trimmed V and J ends, which lost 1 base and 3 bases, there was a span of 6 bases. This CDR3 reads CASSPRLEETQYF. The DNA for the CDR3 is TGTGCCAGCTCACCACGTTTAGAAGAGACCCAGTACTTC.

The rearrangement joins TRBV7-2 to TRBJ1-5; D ambiguous. V was trimmed by 0 bases and J by 7 bases, leaving 7 bases between them. The CDR3 consists of 13 residues. Germline V lookup: CDR1 SGHTA, CDR2 FQGNSA. The DNA of the CDR3 is TGTGCCAGCAGCTTAGCCGCCGACCAGCCCCAGCATTTT. This gives the protein CASSLAADQPQHF.

This clonotype appeared many times. The J gene is TRBJ2-1, the V gene TRBV20-1; 7 bases map to TRBD2. CDR1 is DFQATT, CDR2 SNEGSKA, per germline (reference sequence). CDR3 length equals 15 residues. The V and J ends lost 5 bases and 4 bases, in that order; junction bases with no gene match: 11. CDR3 loop: CSAAPPGLRYNEQFF. CDR3 bases: TGCAGTGCTGCTCCTCCGGGACTAAGGTACAATGAGCAGTTCTTC.